This is a list of T cell receptor beta chains from one sample in a study of CD8+ T cells in alopecia areata. Libraries were prepared by immunoSEQ multiplex PCR; TCRdb keeps only in-frame clonotypes and omits some of them. The table shows roughly 190,000 clones, with 60% occurring only once. The input for sequencing was CD4+ T cells sorted from blood, taken at week 24, from a patient treated with tofacitinib. The receptors were sampled from a human donor with alopecia areata. Each CDR3 is given with its conserved first and last residue. D genes are given only for firm matches. The size of a clone is reported for some rows only, either as once, few or many, or as a class for expanded clones.

-	TRBV29-1	TRBD1	TRBJ1-1	CSVHKGAADEAFF	TGCAGCGTGCATAAGGGGGCGGCTGATGAAGCTTTCTTT
few	TRBV27	-	TRBJ2-2	CASSRGNTGELFF	TGTGCCAGCAGTCGAGGGAACACCGGGGAGCTGTTTTTT
-	TRBV29-1	-	TRBJ1-1	CSVGEGREAFF	TGCAGCGTTGGGGAGGGTAGGGAAGCTTTCTTT
few	TRBV6-5	-	TRBJ1-2	CASSEGPRAGYTF	TGTGCCAGCAGTGAAGGTCCCAGGGCTGGCTACACCTTC
-	TRBV7-2	TRBD1	TRBJ2-7	CASSGRHGTAYEQYF	TGTGCCAGCAGCGGACGGCACGGGACAGCGTACGAGCAGTACTTC
-	TRBV5-1	-	TRBJ2-2	CASSLDSTPNTGELFF	TGCGCCAGCAGCTTGGACTCCACCCCAAACACCGGGGAGCTGTTTTTT
-	TRBV30	-	TRBJ1-5	CAWSKGNQPQHF	TGTGCCTGGAGTAAGGGGAATCAGCCCCAGCATTTT
few	TRBV7-2	TRBD1	TRBJ1-2	CASSDRGAYGYTF	TGTGCCAGCAGTGACAGGGGGGCGTATGGCTACACCTTC
few	TRBV4-3	-	TRBJ2-6	CASSQSAGANVLTF	TGCGCCAGCAGCCAATCAGCTGGGGCCAACGTCCTGACTTTC
-	TRBV6-6	-	TRBJ2-2	CASIVQGPPNTGELFF	TGTGCCAGCATTGTACAGGGCCCCCCGAACACCGGGGAGCTGTTTTTT
few	TRBV29-1	-	TRBJ1-4	CSVLTIATNEKLFF	TGCAGCGTATTGACGATTGCAACTAATGAAAAACTGTTTTTT
few	TRBV29-1	-	TRBJ2-1	CSAIPSRSSYNEQFF	TGCAGCGCAATACCCTCTAGGAGCTCCTACAATGAGCAGTTCTTC
-	TRBV4-3	-	TRBJ1-1	CATTRDTMNTEAFF	TGCGCCACTACTAGAGACACAATGAACACTGAAGCTTTCTTT
few	TRBV5-1	TRBD1	TRBJ2-7	CASSNAGQGRTGGYYEQYF	TGCGCCAGCAGCAACGCGGGACAGGGCCGGACCGGGGGTTACTACGAGCAGTACTTC
-	TRBV30	-	TRBJ1-5	CAWSSGPNQPQHF	TGTGCCTGGAGTTCAGGGCCAAATCAGCCCCAGCATTTT
-	TRBV10-3	-	TRBJ1-2	CATPGESYTF	TGTGCCACCCCCGGGGAGAGCTACACCTTC
-	TRBV4-3	-	TRBJ2-5	CASSQARGGGRETQYF	TGCGCCAGCAGCCAAGCCCGTGGGGGGGGCCGAGAGACCCAGTACTTC
-	TRBV7-2	TRBD1	TRBJ1-1	CASSPNQGARTEAFF	TGTGCCAGCAGCCCTAACCAGGGGGCGCGGACTGAAGCTTTCTTT
-	TRBV27	-	TRBJ1-5	CASSLNHQPQHF	TGTGCCAGCAGTTTAAACCATCAGCCCCAGCATTTT
few	TRBV5-1	-	TRBJ2-7	CASSPDGHSYEQYF	TGCGCCAGCAGCCCGGACGGGCACTCCTACGAGCAGTACTTC
-	TRBV27	-	TRBJ1-6	CASSLRPDSPLHF	TGTGCCAGCAGTCTCCGACCAGATTCACCCCTCCACTTT
few	TRBV30	-	TRBJ1-1	CAWRRGGMNTEAFF	TGTGCCTGGAGGCGGGGCGGAATGAACACTGAAGCTTTCTTT
many	TRBV10-3	-	TRBJ2-5	CAISESEGTQYF	TGTGCCATCAGTGAGTCCGAGGGGACCCAGTACTTC
-	TRBV15	-	TRBJ2-2	CATSTVGNTGELFF	TGTGCCACCAGCACAGTGGGGAACACCGGGGAGCTGTTTTTT
-	TRBV29-1	-	TRBJ2-5	CSVDKLGLQETQYF	TGCAGCGTTGATAAGTTGGGGTTACAAGAGACCCAGTACTTC
-	TRBV29-1	-	TRBJ1-2	CSVPGTRGYGYTF	TGCAGCGTTCCCGGGACACGGGGCTATGGCTACACCTTC
once	TRBV29-1	-	TRBJ1-1	CSVVPGKGLPWGMNTEAFF	TGCAGCGTTGTCCCCGGCAAGGGGCTACCATGGGGCATGAACACTGAAGCTTTCTTT
many	TRBV4-3	-	TRBJ2-2	CASSQDMAGELFF	TGCGCCAGCAGCCAAGATATGGCCGGGGAGCTGTTTTTT
-	TRBV5-6	-	TRBJ2-3	CASSLGLGRERGSNTQYF	TGTGCCAGCAGCTTGGGGCTTGGACGGGAGCGAGGATCGAATACGCAGTATTTT
-	TRBV28	-	TRBJ1-2	CASSSQGGGYTF	TGTGCCAGCAGTTCACAGGGTGGTGGCTACACCTTC
-	TRBV29-1	-	TRBJ2-3	CSVTSGTDTQYF	TGCAGCGTGACCAGCGGCACAGATACGCAGTATTTT
few	TRBV9	-	TRBJ2-5	CASSLGTLAETQYF	TGTGCCAGCAGCCTAGGGACATTAGCAGAGACCCAGTACTTC
few	TRBV5-6	-	TRBJ2-3	CASSRGLLRADTQYF	TGTGCCAGCAGCCGGGGGCTCCTTCGGGCAGATACGCAGTATTTT
-	TRBV5-1	-	TRBJ2-3	CASSLERRNTDTQYF	TGCGCCAGCAGCTTAGAACGGCGAAACACAGATACGCAGTATTTT
-	TRBV30	-	TRBJ1-2	CAWSVSEGRRYGYTF	TGTGCCTGGAGTGTGTCGGAAGGGCGACGTTATGGCTACACCTTC
-	TRBV2	-	TRBJ2-2	CASGANTGELFF	TGTGCCAGCGGCGCGAACACCGGGGAGCTGTTTTTT
-	TRBV4-1	-	TRBJ2-3	CASSQGTRDTQYF	TGCGCCAGCAGCCAAGGTACCCGAGATACGCAGTATTTT
once	TRBV15	TRBD1	TRBJ1-2	CATSRDRTGGYGYTF	TGTGCCACCAGCAGAGATAGGACAGGGGGCTATGGCTACACCTTC
-	TRBV29-1	-	TRBJ1-4	CSVAGHPNEKLFF	TGCAGCGTGGCGGGACACCCTAATGAAAAACTGTTTTTT
-	TRBV2	TRBD2	TRBJ2-5	CASSEVAGFETQYF	TGTGCCAGCAGTGAGGTAGCGGGGTTCGAGACCCAGTACTTC
-	TRBV30	TRBD1	TRBJ1-2	CAWSRQGAQANYGYTF	TGTGCCTGGAGTCGACAGGGGGCCCAAGCTAACTATGGCTACACCTTC
-	TRBV5-1	-	TRBJ2-3	CASSLGPIPDTQYF	TGCGCCAGCAGCTTGGGTCCTATACCAGATACGCAGTATTTT
-	TRBV7-2	-	TRBJ2-6	CASSLDWGSLLLTF	TGTGCCAGCAGCTTAGACTGGGGAAGTCTCCTCCTGACTTTC
-	TRBV15	-	TRBJ1-5	CATSSSVGSNQPQHF	TGTGCCACCAGCAGCAGTGTCGGTAGCAATCAGCCCCAGCATTTT
-	TRBV14	-	TRBJ2-1	CASSQWYRTYNEQFF	TGTGCCAGCAGCCAATGGTACAGGACTTACAATGAGCAGTTCTTC
-	TRBV4-3	-	TRBJ1-2	CASSQGPALNYGYTF	TGCGCCAGCAGCCAAGGGCCAGCGCTTAACTATGGCTACACCTTC
-	TRBV4-1	-	TRBJ1-5	CASSQVQRGQPQHF	TGCGCCAGCAGCCAAGTTCAAAGGGGGCAGCCCCAGCATTTT
-	TRBV29-1	-	TRBJ2-7	CSVEGVRGEQYF	TGCAGCGTTGAAGGTGTGAGGGGCGAGCAGTACTTC
-	TRBV4-3	-	TRBJ1-6	CASSRATGTNNSPLHF	TGCGCCAGCAGCCGAGCGACCGGGACAAATAATTCACCCCTCCACTTT
-	TRBV29-1	-	TRBJ2-7	CSVGSSRGNEQYF	TGCAGCGTTGGAAGTTCTAGGGGGAACGAGCAGTACTTC
-	TRBV29-1	TRBD1	TRBJ1-1	CSVDDWGQGKEAFF	TGCAGCGTTGATGACTGGGGACAGGGTAAGGAAGCTTTCTTT
few	TRBV29-1	TRBD1	TRBJ1-4	CSISGTGGATNEKLFF	TGCAGCATCTCCGGGACAGGGGGCGCAACTAATGAAAAACTGTTTTTT
-	TRBV7-3	-	TRBJ1-1	CASSLKGLGSTEAFF	TGTGCCAGCAGCTTAAAGGGGCTAGGTAGCACTGAAGCTTTCTTT